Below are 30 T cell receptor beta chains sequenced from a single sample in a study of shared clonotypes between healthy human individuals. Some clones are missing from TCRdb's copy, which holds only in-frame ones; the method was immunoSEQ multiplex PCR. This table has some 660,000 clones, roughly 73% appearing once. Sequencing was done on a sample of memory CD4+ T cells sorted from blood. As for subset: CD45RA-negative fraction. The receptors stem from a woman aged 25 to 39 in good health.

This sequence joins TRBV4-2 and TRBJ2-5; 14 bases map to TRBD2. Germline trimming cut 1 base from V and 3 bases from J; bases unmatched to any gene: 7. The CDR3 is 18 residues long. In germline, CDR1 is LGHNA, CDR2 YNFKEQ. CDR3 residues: CASSQATLGLAGEETQYF. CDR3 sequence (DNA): TGTGCCAGCAGCCAAGCTACCCTGGGACTAGCGGGAGAAGAGACCCAGTACTTC.

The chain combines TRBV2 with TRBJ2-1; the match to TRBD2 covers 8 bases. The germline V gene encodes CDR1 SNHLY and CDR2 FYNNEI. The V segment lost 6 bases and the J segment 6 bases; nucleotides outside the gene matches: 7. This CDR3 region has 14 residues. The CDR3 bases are TGTGCCAGCAGAGGGACTAGTGGGTTCAATGAGCAGTTCTTC. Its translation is CASRGTSGFNEQFF.

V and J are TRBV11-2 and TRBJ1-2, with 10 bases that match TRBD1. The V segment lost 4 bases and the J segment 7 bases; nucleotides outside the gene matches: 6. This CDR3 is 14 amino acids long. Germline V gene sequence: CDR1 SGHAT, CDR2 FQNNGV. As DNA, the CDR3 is TGTGCCAGCAGCTGGGACAGGGGCGAGAGTGGCTACACCTTC. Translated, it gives CASSWDRGESGYTF.

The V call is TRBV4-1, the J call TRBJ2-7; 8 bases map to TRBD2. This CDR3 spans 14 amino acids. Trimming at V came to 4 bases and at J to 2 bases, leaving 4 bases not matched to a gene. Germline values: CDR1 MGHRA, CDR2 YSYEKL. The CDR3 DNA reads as TGCGCCAGCAGCCCCCAGCGGGAGCCCTACGAGCAGTACTTC. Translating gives CASSPQREPYEQYF.

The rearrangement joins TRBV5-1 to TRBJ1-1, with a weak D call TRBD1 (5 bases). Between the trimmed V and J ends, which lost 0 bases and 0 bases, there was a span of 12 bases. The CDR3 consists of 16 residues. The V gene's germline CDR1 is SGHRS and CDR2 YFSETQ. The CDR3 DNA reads TGCGCCAGCAGCTTGGGCGGGGGGAGAATGAACACTGAAGCTTTCTTT. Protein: CASSLGGGRMNTEAFF.

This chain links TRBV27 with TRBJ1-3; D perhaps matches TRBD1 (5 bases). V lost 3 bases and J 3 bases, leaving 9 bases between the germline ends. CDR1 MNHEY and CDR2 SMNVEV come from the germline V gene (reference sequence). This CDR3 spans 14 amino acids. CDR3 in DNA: TGTGCCAGCAGTTTGGGCCAGGGTGGAAACACCATATATTTT. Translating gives CASSLGQGGNTIYF.

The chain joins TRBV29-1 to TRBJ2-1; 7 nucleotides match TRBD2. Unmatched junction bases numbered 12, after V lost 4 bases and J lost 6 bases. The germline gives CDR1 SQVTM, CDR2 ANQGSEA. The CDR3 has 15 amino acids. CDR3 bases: TGCAGCGTTGGCCCCGGGCTAGCGGCCATCAATGAGCAGTTCTTC. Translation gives CSVGPGLAAINEQFF.

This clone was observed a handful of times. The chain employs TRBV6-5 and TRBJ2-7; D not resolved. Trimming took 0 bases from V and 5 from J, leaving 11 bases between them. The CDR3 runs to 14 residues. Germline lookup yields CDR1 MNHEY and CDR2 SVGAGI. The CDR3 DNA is TGTGCCAGCAGTTACTCGGGGTCATTGGACGAGCAGTACTTC. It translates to CASSYSGSLDEQYF.

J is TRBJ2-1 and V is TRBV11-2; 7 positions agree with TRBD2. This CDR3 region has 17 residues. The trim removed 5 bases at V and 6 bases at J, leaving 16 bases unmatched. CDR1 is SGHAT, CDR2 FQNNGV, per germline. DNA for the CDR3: TGTGCCAGCAGCCGGTCCCGACTAGCTTTTGGGACCAATGAGCAGTTCTTC. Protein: CASSRSRLAFGTNEQFF.

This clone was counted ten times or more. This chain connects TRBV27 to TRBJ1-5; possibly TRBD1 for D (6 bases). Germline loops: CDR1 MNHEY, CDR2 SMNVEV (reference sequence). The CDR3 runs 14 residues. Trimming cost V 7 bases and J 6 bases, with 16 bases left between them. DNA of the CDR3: TGTGCCAGCAACGAGAGGGGGGGAAGTCAGCCCCAGCATTTT. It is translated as CASNERGGSQPQHF.

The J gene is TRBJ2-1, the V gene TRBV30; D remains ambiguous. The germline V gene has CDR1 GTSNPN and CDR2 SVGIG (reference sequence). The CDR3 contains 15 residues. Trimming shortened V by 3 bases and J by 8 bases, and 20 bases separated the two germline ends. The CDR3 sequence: CAWRSGLGLVDEQFF. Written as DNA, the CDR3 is TGTGCCTGGAGGTCCGGGCTGGGCCTTGTAGATGAGCAGTTCTTC.

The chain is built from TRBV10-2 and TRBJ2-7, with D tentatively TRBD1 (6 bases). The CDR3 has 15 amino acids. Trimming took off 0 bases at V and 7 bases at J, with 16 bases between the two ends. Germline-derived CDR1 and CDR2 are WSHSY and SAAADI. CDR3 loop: CASSESFGSQGEQYF. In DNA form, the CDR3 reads TGCGCCAGCAGTGAGTCTTTCGGTTCCCAGGGGGAGCAGTACTTC.

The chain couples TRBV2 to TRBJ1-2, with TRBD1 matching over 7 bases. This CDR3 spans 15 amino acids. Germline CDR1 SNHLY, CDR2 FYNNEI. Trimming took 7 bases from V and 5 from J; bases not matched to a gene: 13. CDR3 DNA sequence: TGTGCCAGCACCGACGAGGGGGCGTTAGGGTATGGCTACACCTTC. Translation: CASTDEGALGYGYTF.

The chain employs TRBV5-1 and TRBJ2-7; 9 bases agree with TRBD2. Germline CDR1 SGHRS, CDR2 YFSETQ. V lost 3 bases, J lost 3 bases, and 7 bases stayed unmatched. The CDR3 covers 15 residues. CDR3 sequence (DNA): TGCGCCAGCAGCTACCCCGGGACTAGCAGCTACGAGCAGTACTTC. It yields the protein CASSYPGTSSYEQYF.

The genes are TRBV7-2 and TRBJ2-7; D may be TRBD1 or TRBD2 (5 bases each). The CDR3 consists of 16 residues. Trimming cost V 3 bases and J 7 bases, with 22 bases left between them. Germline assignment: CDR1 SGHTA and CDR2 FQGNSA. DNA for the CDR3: TGTGCCAGCAGCTTTGGGGGTGCCCCCCTTTTTGGGGAGCAGTACTTC. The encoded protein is CASSFGGAPLFGEQYF.

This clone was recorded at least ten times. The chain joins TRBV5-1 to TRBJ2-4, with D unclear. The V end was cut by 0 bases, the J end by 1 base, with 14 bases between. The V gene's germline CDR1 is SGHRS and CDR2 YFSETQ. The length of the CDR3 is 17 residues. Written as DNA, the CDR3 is TGCGCCAGCAGCTTGGGTTCCAGTCCCGGGGCCAAAAACATTCAGTACTTC. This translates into CASSLGSSPGAKNIQYF.

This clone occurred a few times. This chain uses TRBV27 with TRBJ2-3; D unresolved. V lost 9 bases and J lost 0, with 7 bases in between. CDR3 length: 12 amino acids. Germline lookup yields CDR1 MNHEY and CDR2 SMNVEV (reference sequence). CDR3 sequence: CASAPSTDTQYF. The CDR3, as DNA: TGTGCCAGTGCCCCTAGCACAGATACGCAGTATTTT.

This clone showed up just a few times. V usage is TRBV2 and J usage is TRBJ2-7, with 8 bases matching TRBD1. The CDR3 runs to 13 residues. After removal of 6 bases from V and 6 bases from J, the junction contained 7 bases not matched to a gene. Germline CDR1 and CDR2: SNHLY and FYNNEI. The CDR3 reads CASRDREVSEQYF. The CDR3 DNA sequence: TGTGCCAGCAGGGACAGGGAAGTAAGCGAGCAGTACTTC.

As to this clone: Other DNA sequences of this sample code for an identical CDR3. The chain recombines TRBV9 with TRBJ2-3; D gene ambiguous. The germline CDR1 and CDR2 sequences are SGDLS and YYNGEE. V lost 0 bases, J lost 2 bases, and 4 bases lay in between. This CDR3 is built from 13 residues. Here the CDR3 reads CASSVGVTDTQYF. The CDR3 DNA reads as TGTGCCAGCAGCGTAGGAGTCACAGATACGCAGTATTTT.

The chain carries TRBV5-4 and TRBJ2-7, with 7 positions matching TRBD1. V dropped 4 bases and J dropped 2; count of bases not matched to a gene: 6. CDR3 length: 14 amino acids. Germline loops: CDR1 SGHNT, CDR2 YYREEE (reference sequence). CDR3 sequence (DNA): TGTGCCAGCAGCCCCTCGACAGGGCCCTACGAGCAGTACTTC. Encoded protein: CASSPSTGPYEQYF.

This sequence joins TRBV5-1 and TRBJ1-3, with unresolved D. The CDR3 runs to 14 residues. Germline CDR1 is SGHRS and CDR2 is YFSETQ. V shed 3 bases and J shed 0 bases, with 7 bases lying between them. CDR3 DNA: TGCGCCAGCAGCTCGGCGTTCTCTGGAAACACCATATATTTT. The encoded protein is CASSSAFSGNTIYF. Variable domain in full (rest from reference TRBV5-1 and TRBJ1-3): KAGVTQTPRYLIKTRGQQVTLSCSPISGHRSVSWYQQTPGQGLQFLFEYFSETQRNKGNFPGRFSGRQFSNSRSEMNVSTLELGDSALYLCASSSAFSGNTIYFGEGSWLTVV.

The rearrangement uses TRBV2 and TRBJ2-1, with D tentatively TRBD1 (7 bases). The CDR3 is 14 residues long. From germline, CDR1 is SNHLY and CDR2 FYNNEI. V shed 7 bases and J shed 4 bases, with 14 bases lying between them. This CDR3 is CASTGGTAYNEQFF. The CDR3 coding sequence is TGTGCCAGCACGGGCGGGACAGCTTACAATGAGCAGTTCTTC.

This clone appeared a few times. CDR3 coding DNA: TGTGCCAGCAGTCCCGACTACATTCAAAACAATGAGCAGTTCTTC. Its translation is CASSPDYIQNNEQFF. V gene TRBV6-4 combines with J gene TRBJ2-1; maybe TRBD2 (5 bases). With 5 bases removed from V and 5 bases from J, the gap between germline ends came to 16 bases. CDR3 length equals 15 residues. Per the germline V gene, CDR1 is MRHNA and CDR2 is SNTAGT.

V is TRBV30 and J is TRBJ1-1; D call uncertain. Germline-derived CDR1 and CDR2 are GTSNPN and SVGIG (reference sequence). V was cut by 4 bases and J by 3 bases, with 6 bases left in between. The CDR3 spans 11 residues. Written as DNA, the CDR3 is TGTGCCTGGACGAGGGACACTGAAGCTTTCTTT. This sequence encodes CAWTRDTEAFF.

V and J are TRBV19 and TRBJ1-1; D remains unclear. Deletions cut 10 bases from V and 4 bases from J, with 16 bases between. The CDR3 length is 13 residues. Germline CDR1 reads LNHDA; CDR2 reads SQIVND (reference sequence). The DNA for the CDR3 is TGTGCCACCAGTCGCCGTGGGGTCACTGAAGCTTTCTTT. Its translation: CATSRRGVTEAFF.

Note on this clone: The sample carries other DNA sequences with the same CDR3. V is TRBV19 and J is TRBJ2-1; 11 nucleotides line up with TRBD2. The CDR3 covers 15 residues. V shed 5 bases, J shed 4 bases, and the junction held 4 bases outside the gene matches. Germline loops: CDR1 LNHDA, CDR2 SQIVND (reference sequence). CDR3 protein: CASSPGTSGYNEQFF. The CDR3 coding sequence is TGTGCCAGTAGTCCTGGGACTAGCGGATACAATGAGCAGTTCTTC.

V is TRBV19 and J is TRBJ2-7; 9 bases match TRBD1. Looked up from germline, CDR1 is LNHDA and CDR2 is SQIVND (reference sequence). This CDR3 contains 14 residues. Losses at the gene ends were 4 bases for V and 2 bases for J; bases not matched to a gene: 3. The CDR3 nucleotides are TGTGCCAGTAGTACACAGGGGGCCGCCTACGAGCAGTACTTC. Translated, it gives CASSTQGAAYEQYF. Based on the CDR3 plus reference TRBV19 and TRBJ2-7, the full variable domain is DGGITQSPKYLFRKEGQNVTLSCEQNLNHDAMYWYRQDPGQGLRLIYYSQIVNDFQKGDIAEGYSVSREKKESFPLTVTSAQKNPTAFYLCASSTQGAAYEQYFGPGTRLTVT.

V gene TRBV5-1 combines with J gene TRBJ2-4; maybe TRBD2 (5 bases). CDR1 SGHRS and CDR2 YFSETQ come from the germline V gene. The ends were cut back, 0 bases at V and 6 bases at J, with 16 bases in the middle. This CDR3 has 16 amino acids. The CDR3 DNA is TGCGCCAGCAGCTTGGCCTTTGAGGGAGCTGGAAACATTCAGTACTTC. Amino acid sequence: CASSLAFEGAGNIQYF.

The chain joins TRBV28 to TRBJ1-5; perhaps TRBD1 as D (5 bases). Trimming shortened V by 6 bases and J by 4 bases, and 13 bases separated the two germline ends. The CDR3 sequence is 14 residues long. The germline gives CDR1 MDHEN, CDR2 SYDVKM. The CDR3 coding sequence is TGTGCCAGCAGCCTCGGGGGACGGAATCAGCCCCAGCATTTT. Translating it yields CASSLGGRNQPQHF.

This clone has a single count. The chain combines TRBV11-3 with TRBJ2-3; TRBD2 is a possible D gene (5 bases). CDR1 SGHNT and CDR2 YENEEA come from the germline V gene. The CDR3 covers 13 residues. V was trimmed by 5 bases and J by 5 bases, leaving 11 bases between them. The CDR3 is CASSREGQDTQYF. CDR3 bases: TGTGCCAGCAGCAGAGAGGGCCAAGATACGCAGTATTTT.